The 8 T cell receptor beta chains in this list originate from one sample, sequenced in a study of shared clonotypes between healthy human individuals. Generated by immunoSEQ multiplex PCR, the TCRdb table keeps only in-frame clones and is missing some. The table includes a few million clones, approximately 95% detected once. The sequencing sample was made of naive CD4+ T cells from PBMCs. The subset: CD45RA+ positively selected. Receptors were obtained from a man between 18 and 29 years old in good health. Some clones in this sample may be carry-over from other donors' samples.

The chain has TRBV5-1 and TRBJ2-7, with TRBD1 matching over 7 bases. The CDR3 is made up of 17 amino acids. Germline V gene data show CDR1 as SGHRS and CDR2 as YFSETQ. After removal of 0 bases from V and 6 bases from J, the junction contained 15 bases not matched to a gene. CDR3 sequence: CASSLVLSAQGFGEQYF. The CDR3, as DNA: TGCGCCAGCAGCTTGGTGCTTAGTGCACAGGGGTTCGGCGAGCAGTACTTC.

The chain is built from TRBV6-5 and TRBJ1-2; 10 bases align to TRBD1. Germline CDR1 MNHEY, CDR2 SVGAGI. The J segment lost 5 bases and the V segment lost 8 bases, leaving 5 bases of the junction unmatched. The CDR3 is 13 amino acids. In nucleotides, the CDR3 is TGTGCCAGCGGCCGACAGGGGGCGTATGGCTACACCTTC. Amino acid sequence: CASGRQGAYGYTF.

This clone appeared once. The chain uses TRBV7-6 and TRBJ2-5; the D gene is possibly TRBD2 (5 bases). The CDR3 runs to 17 residues. Trimming removed 5 bases from V and 4 bases from J, with 23 bases in between. Germline V gene lookup returns CDR1 SGHVS and CDR2 FNYEAQ. As DNA, the CDR3 is TGTGCCAGCAGCCCAACTGGCCTAGCCCCGTCGAGAGAGACCCAGTACTTC. This encodes CASSPTGLAPSRETQYF.

In its sample, this clone was seen once. The V gene is TRBV7-2, the J gene TRBJ2-5; D remains unclear. Trimming stripped 0 bases from V and 5 bases from J, with 10 bases between. Germline loops: CDR1 SGHTA, CDR2 FQGNSA. This CDR3 is 14 amino acids long. The CDR3 region has the DNA TGTGCCAGCAGCTTAGCGCTAGTTGGGGAGACCCAGTACTTC. Its translation is CASSLALVGETQYF.

The CDR3 protein is CASSQDGRGAGYTF. CDR3 nucleotide sequence: TGTGCCAGCAGCCAAGATGGGAGGGGCGCGGGCTACACCTTC. The rearrangement links TRBV14 to TRBJ1-2; TRBD1 might be the D (5 bases). The germline V and J ends were trimmed by 0 bases and 8 bases, with 13 bases remaining between them. The CDR3 spans 14 residues. Germline CDR1 is SGHDN and CDR2 is FVKESK.

As regards this clone: The same CDR3 also results from other DNA sequences found in this sample. The rearrangement joins TRBV28 to TRBJ1-2; the match to TRBD1 covers 7 bases. The CDR3 contains 12 residues. Looked up from germline, CDR1 is MDHEN and CDR2 is SYDVKM. V was pared by 5 bases and J by 4 bases, with 1 base of the junction left unmatched. This chain's CDR3 is CASSRQGYGYTF. CDR3 bases: TGTGCCAGCAGTCGACAGGGCTATGGCTACACCTTC.

The CDR3 nucleotides read TGTGCCAGCAGCTTGGTGGAGGGAGGGGGCAACAAAGAGACCCAGTACTTC. Protein product: CASSLVEGGGNKETQYF. The V and J genes are TRBV5-6 and TRBJ2-5; D assignment may be TRBD1 or TRBD2 (7 bases each). Between the trimmed V and J ends, which lost 0 bases and 3 bases, there was a span of 18 bases. Germline CDR1 is SGHDT and CDR2 is YYEEEE. The CDR3 loop spans 17 amino acids. Using reference TRBV5-6 and TRBJ2-5 for the parts outside the CDR3, the full variable domain is DAGVTQSPTHLIKTRGQQVTLRCSPKSGHDTVSWYQQALGQGPQFIFQYYEEEERQRGNFPDRFSGHQFPNYSSELNVNALLLGDSALYLCASSLVEGGGNKETQYFGPGTRLLVL.

This chain links TRBV7-8 with TRBJ1-1, with 10 bases lining up with TRBD1. This CDR3 has 16 residues. Unmatched junction bases numbered 13, after V lost 4 bases and J lost 8 bases. Germline V gene lookup returns CDR1 SGHVS and CDR2 FQNEAQ. CDR3 amino acids: CASSSVPLRDRGEAFF. As DNA, the CDR3 is TGTGCCAGCAGCTCCGTTCCCCTGCGGGACAGGGGCGAAGCTTTCTTT.